The 25 T cell receptor beta chains in this list originate from one sample, sequenced in a study of blood T cell repertoires in COVID-19. Method: immunoSEQ multiplex PCR; TCRdb's copy keeps in-frame clones and lacks some. Among around 86,000 clones listed, about 83% were seen once. Input material: peripheral blood. These receptors were obtained from a woman older than 75 with acute or convalescent COVID-19.

The sample holds one count of this clone. The chain is built from TRBV12-3 or TRBV12-4 and TRBJ2-3; 9 bases match TRBD1. Trimming at V came to 5 bases and at J to 9 bases, leaving 6 bases not matched to a gene. The CDR3 contains 13 residues. The CDR3 bases are TGTGCCAGCAGTCGCGGACAGGGGTTAACGCAGTATTTT. It specifies CASSRGQGLTQYF.

This sequence joins TRBV7-8 and TRBJ2-3; perhaps TRBD1 as D (6 bases). Germline V gene data show CDR1 as SGHVS and CDR2 as FQNEAQ. The CDR3 is made up of 18 amino acids. Trimming pared 2 bases from V and 6 bases from J, leaving 24 bases between. The chain's CDR3 is CASSLLGVRTATFDTQYF. CDR3 in DNA: TGTGCCAGCAGCTTACTGGGGGTACGGACAGCCACCTTCGATACGCAGTATTTT. Complete variable domain (other parts from reference TRBV7-8 and TRBJ2-3): GAGVSQSPRYKVAKRGQDVALRCDPISGHVSLFWYQQALGQGPEFLTYFQNEAQLDKSGLPSDRFFAERPEGSVSTLKIQRTQQEDSAVYLCASSLLGVRTATFDTQYFGPGTRLTVL.

The V call is TRBV3-1 (or the pseudogene TRBV3-2), the J call TRBJ2-7; 10 bases are a match to TRBD2. CDR1 is LGHDT, CDR2 YNNKEL, per germline (reference sequence). This CDR3 region has 14 residues. V lost 5 bases and J lost 3; bases outside the gene matches: 4. Here the CDR3 DNA reads TGTGCCAGCAGCTTACTAGCGGGAAGCTACGAGCAGTACTTC. This encodes CASSLLAGSYEQYF.

V gene TRBV7-6 combines with J gene TRBJ2-5; 9 bases are a match to TRBD2. The CDR3 has 15 amino acids. V was pared by 1 base and J by 1 base, with 1 base of the junction left unmatched. Germline V gene sequence: CDR1 SGHVS, CDR2 FNYEAQ. This CDR3 reads CASSLETSGQETQYF. In DNA, the CDR3 is TGTGCCAGCAGCTTAGAGACTAGCGGCCAAGAGACCCAGTACTTC.

The rearrangement links TRBV29-1 to TRBJ2-7, with TRBD2 matching over 13 bases. From germline, CDR1 is SQVTM and CDR2 ANQGSEA. CDR3 size: 13 residues. Trimming took 7 bases from V and 2 from J; bases not matched to a gene: 2. CDR3 protein: CSAGTSGTYEQYF. The CDR3 DNA sequence: TGCAGCGCAGGGACTAGCGGGACCTACGAGCAGTACTTC.

The rearrangement links TRBV7-8 to TRBJ1-3; D not certain. The CDR3 contains 14 residues. Germline V gene data show CDR1 as SGHVS and CDR2 as FQNEAQ. Trimming left V 2 bases short and J 6 bases short, with 11 bases between. CDR3 sequence: CASSLNSLVNTIYF. CDR3 DNA: TGTGCCAGCAGCTTAAACAGTCTGGTAAACACCATATATTTT.

This clone showed up just a few times. V and J are TRBV19 and TRBJ1-1, with 7 bases fitting TRBD1. CDR3 length equals 14 residues. The J segment lost 2 bases and the V segment lost 5 bases, leaving 5 bases of the junction unmatched. In germline, CDR1 is LNHDA, CDR2 SQIVND (reference sequence). The CDR3 DNA follows: TGTGCCAGTAGTGGACAGGTGGGTAACACTGAAGCTTTCTTT. The encoded protein is CASSGQVGNTEAFF.

This clone is a singleton in its sample. The rearrangement links TRBV7-2 to TRBJ2-7; the D gene is possibly TRBD1 (6 bases). The length of the CDR3 is 14 residues. Trimming removed 5 bases at V and 1 base at J, with 12 bases between. Germline loops: CDR1 SGHTA, CDR2 FQGNSA. The DNA of the CDR3 is TGTGCCAGCAGCCCTGACAGGTTTTCCTACGAGCAGTACTTC. This encodes CASSPDRFSYEQYF. Combining the CDR3 with reference TRBV7-2 and TRBJ2-7 gives the whole variable domain GAGVSQSPSNKVTEKGKDVELRCDPISGHTALYWYRQSLGQGLEFLIYFQGNSAPDKSGLPSDRFSAERTGGSVSTLTIQRTQQEDSAVYLCASSPDRFSYEQYFGPGTRLTVT.

V gene TRBV28 combines with J gene TRBJ1-4; D is ambiguous. V lost 3 bases and J lost 3, with 8 bases in between. Germline V gene lookup returns CDR1 MDHEN and CDR2 SYDVKM. This CDR3 spans 14 amino acids. The CDR3 sequence: CASSLSQPNEKLFF. The CDR3 DNA follows: TGTGCCAGCAGTTTGTCACAGCCTAATGAAAAACTGTTTTTT.

The V and J genes are TRBV11-3 and TRBJ2-7, with 7 bases aligning to TRBD1. In germline, CDR1 is SGHNT, CDR2 YENEEA. With 5 bases clipped from V and 6 bases from J, the junction kept 7 bases outside the gene matches. This CDR3 contains 13 residues. CDR3 bases: TGTGCCAGCAGCCTTACAGGGGCGGGCGAGCAGTACTTC. Translating it yields CASSLTGAGEQYF.

V gene TRBV19 combines with J gene TRBJ2-1; 10 bases align to TRBD2. Germline assignment: CDR1 LNHDA and CDR2 SQIVND (reference sequence). The CDR3 is made up of 13 amino acids. The V segment lost 7 bases and the J segment 10 bases; nucleotides outside the gene matches: 7. CDR3 loop: CASNQAGGREQFF. CDR3 sequence (DNA): TGTGCCAGTAACCAAGCGGGAGGGCGGGAGCAGTTCTTC.

The chain has TRBV4-1 and TRBJ2-2; no clear D. The CDR3 spans 14 residues. V lost 0 bases and J 8 bases, leaving 10 bases between the germline ends. Germline-derived CDR1 and CDR2 are MGHRA and YSYEKL. CDR3 sequence (DNA): TGCGCCAGCAGCCAAGATCAGGCCCAAGGGGAGCTGTTTTTT. This sequence encodes CASSQDQAQGELFF.

This clone was counted once. The chain combines TRBV6-5 with TRBJ1-2; 7 positions match TRBD1. Germline assignment: CDR1 MNHEY and CDR2 SVGAGI. V shed 6 bases and J 7 bases; nucleotides not matched to a gene: 8. The CDR3 contains 13 residues. The CDR3 reads CASRQGDGGGYTF. The CDR3 nucleotides read TGTGCCAGCAGGCAGGGGGATGGTGGTGGCTACACCTTC.

This clone was recorded only once. This rearrangement joins TRBV24-1 to TRBJ2-7, with 10 bases fitting TRBD1. The germline V gene has CDR1 KGHDR and CDR2 SFDVKD. The CDR3 loop spans 15 amino acids. The ends lost 2 bases at V and 1 base at J; junction bases unmatched: 1. CDR3: CATSDWTGGSYEQYF. The CDR3 DNA is TGTGCCACCAGTGATTGGACAGGGGGATCCTACGAGCAGTACTTC.

The chain recombines TRBV7-6 with TRBJ2-2; D is possibly TRBD2 (6 bases). Trimming removed 7 bases from V and 1 base from J, with 13 bases in between. CDR3 length equals 15 residues. Germline V CDR1 and CDR2: SGHVS, FNYEAQ. CDR3 coding DNA: TGTGCCAGCACCAGGGAGGCAGTGAACACCGGGGAGCTGTTTTTT. Its protein is CASTREAVNTGELFF.

The chain links TRBV18 to TRBJ2-7; 12 bases map to TRBD2. The V and J ends lost 4 bases and 3 bases, in that order; junction bases with no gene match: 10. There are 17 residues in the CDR3. CDR1 is KGHSH and CDR2 is LQKENI in the germline V gene. CDR3 DNA sequence: TGTGCCAGCTCACAGGGAAGCCTAGCGGGAGGGAACTACGAGCAGTACTTC. This gives the protein CASSQGSLAGGNYEQYF.

The chain combines TRBV7-2 with TRBJ2-1; TRBD2 agrees at 13 bases. The CDR3 sequence is 15 residues long. Trimming at V came to 2 bases and at J to 6 bases, leaving 1 base not matched to a gene. Germline values: CDR1 SGHTA, CDR2 FQGNSA. DNA of the CDR3: TGTGCCAGCAGCTTAACTAGCGGGAGGGCCAATGAGCAGTTCTTC. It encodes CASSLTSGRANEQFF.

This chain joins TRBV29-1 and TRBJ2-1; 11 bases align to TRBD1. J was trimmed by 8 bases and V by 6 bases; bases with no gene match: 12. The CDR3 length is 15 residues. Germline CDR1 SQVTM, CDR2 ANQGSEA. DNA for the CDR3: TGCAGCGTCGACACCGGAGGGGGACAGGGGGATGAGCAGTTCTTC. It yields the protein CSVDTGGGQGDEQFF.

The rearrangement links TRBV7-2 to TRBJ2-5; D is unclear. This CDR3 is 18 amino acids long. V lost 1 base and J 2 bases, leaving 20 bases between the germline ends. CDR1 is SGHTA, CDR2 FQGNSA, per germline. This CDR3 reads CASSLGIAWSPDQETQYF. The CDR3 DNA is TGTGCCAGCAGCTTAGGTATAGCCTGGTCGCCGGATCAAGAGACCCAGTACTTC.

The CDR3 spells CASSHSDRPTAYEQYF. DNA for the CDR3: TGCGCCAGCAGCCATAGCGATCGGCCCACCGCCTACGAGCAGTACTTC. The genes are TRBV4-1 and TRBJ2-7; D may be TRBD2 (5 bases). V was shortened by 3 bases and J by 2 bases, with 17 bases between the two germline ends. Germline CDR1 MGHRA, CDR2 YSYEKL. The CDR3 consists of 16 residues.

The chain carries TRBV19 and TRBJ2-6, with D perhaps matching TRBD2 (6 bases). CDR1 and CDR2 (germline): LNHDA, SQIVND (reference sequence). CDR3 length: 16 amino acids. Trimming took off 6 bases at V and 0 bases at J, with 12 bases between the two ends. The CDR3 sequence is CASSRGGDSGANVLTF. The DNA for the CDR3 is TGTGCCAGTAGCCGTGGAGGGGACTCTGGGGCCAACGTCCTGACTTTC.

V and J are TRBV29-1 and TRBJ2-7, with TRBD2 matching 10 bases. Germline CDR1 and CDR2: SQVTM and ANQGSEA. With 4 bases clipped from V and 5 bases from J, the junction kept 14 bases outside the gene matches. The CDR3 totals 16 residues. This CDR3 reads CSVGGMGLAGVDEQYF. CDR3 in DNA: TGCAGCGTTGGAGGGATGGGGCTAGCGGGAGTCGACGAGCAGTACTTC.

V usage is TRBV5-1 and J usage is TRBJ2-5, with a weak D call TRBD1 (5 bases). Germline V gene sequence: CDR1 SGHRS, CDR2 YFSETQ. V lost 0 bases, J lost 0 bases, and 6 bases lay in between. CDR3 length: 14 residues. Written as DNA, the CDR3 is TGCGCCAGCAGCTTGGTGACAGACCAAGAGACCCAGTACTTC. Amino acid sequence: CASSLVTDQETQYF. Filled out from reference TRBV5-1 and TRBJ2-5, the complete variable domain reads KAGVTQTPRYLIKTRGQQVTLSCSPISGHRSVSWYQQTPGQGLQFLFEYFSETQRNKGNFPGRFSGRQFSNSRSEMNVSTLELGDSALYLCASSLVTDQETQYFGPGTRLLVL.

As regards this clone: The junction and the germline gene differ at one end; a read error may be behind it. This sequence joins TRBV7-8 and TRBJ1-5; 8 positions match TRBD1. The CDR3 runs 17 residues. Germline V CDR1 and CDR2: SGHVS, FQNEAQ. This CDR3 is CASSSTGTGYSHQPQHF. CDR3 DNA: TGTGCCAGCAGCTCAACCGGGACAGGTTATAGCCATCAGCCCCAGCATTTT. The variable domain in full, with the rest retrieved from reference TRBV7-8 and TRBJ1-5, is GAGVSQSPRYKVAKRGQDVALRCDPISGHVSLFWYQQALGQGPEFLTYFQNEAQLDKSGLPSDRFFAERPEGSVSTLKIQRTQQEDSAVYLCASSSTGTGYSHQPQHFGDGTRLSIL.

The rearrangement uses TRBV9 and TRBJ1-3, with no clear D. V was cut by 1 base and J by 0 bases, with 8 bases left in between. This CDR3 region has 15 residues. Germline V lookup: CDR1 SGDLS, CDR2 YYNGEE. DNA for the CDR3: TGTGCCAGCAGCGTAAGGACTCGCTCTGGAAACACCATATATTTT. Translation: CASSVRTRSGNTIYF.